A single sample gave rise to the 5 T cell receptor beta chains below, sequenced in a study of cytomegalovirus exposure and HLA in healthy donors. The assay was immunoSEQ multiplex PCR, and TCRdb's table has in-frame clones only and misses some. The profile shows about 75,000 clones, roughly 80% of them singletons. Sequencing input: PBMCs. Receptor source: a man aged 30-40 years in good health and CMV-seronegative.

This chain connects TRBV30 to TRBJ2-7; tentatively, D is TRBD1 (5 bases). The CDR3 contains 14 residues. The V and J ends lost 2 bases and 3 bases respectively, with 14 bases between them. The germline CDR1 and CDR2 sequences are GTSNPN and SVGIG (reference sequence). This CDR3 reads CAWSSGAGNYEQYF. As DNA, the CDR3 is TGTGCCTGGAGTAGTGGTGCAGGGAACTACGAGCAGTACTTC. The variable domain in full, completed from reference TRBV30 and TRBJ2-7, reads SQTIHQWPATLVQPVGSPLSLECTVEGTSNPNLYWYRQAAGRGLQLLFYSVGIGQISSEVPQNLSASRPQDRQFILSSKKLLLSDSGFYLCAWSSGAGNYEQYFGPGTRLTVT.

This sequence joins TRBV5-1 and TRBJ1-3, with 7 bases matching TRBD1. CDR1 is SGHRS, CDR2 YFSETQ, per germline. The CDR3 consists of 16 residues. V was clipped by 7 bases and J by 0 bases; unmatched bases: 10. DNA of the CDR3: TGCGCCAGCTCCAGGGGGACGTCTGCCTCTGGAAACACCATATATTTT. It is translated as CASSRGTSASGNTIYF.

The J gene is TRBJ2-2, the V gene TRBV4-3, with a weak D call TRBD2 (5 bases). The CDR3 consists of 15 residues. Germline assignment: CDR1 LGHNA and CDR2 YSLEER. V was pared by 0 bases and J by 6 bases, with 11 bases between. In DNA form, the CDR3 reads TGCGCCAGCAGCCAAGATTTAGCGATCGCCGGGGAGCTGTTTTTT. It translates to CASSQDLAIAGELFF.

The rearrangement uses TRBV5-8 and TRBJ1-5, with 8 bases that match TRBD1. The germline V gene encodes CDR1 SGHTS and CDR2 YDEGEE. The CDR3 length is 19 residues. Trimming took 2 bases from V and 0 from J; bases not matched to a gene: 13. CDR3 in DNA: TGTGCCAGCAGCTTAACAGGGGGGACAGCGATTTATAGCAATCAGCCCCAGCATTTT. As protein: CASSLTGGTAIYSNQPQHF.

This clone was seen just once. This chain uses TRBV10-3 with TRBJ1-4; possible D gene TRBD1, 6 bases. The V gene lost 2 bases and the J gene lost 1 base, with 11 bases spanning the gap. Germline V lookup: CDR1 ENHRY, CDR2 SYGVKD. The length of the CDR3 is 16 residues. The CDR3 sequence: CAISERQVVTNEKLFF. DNA for the CDR3: TGTGCCATCAGTGAGAGACAGGTTGTAACTAATGAAAAACTGTTTTTT.